The entry below gives a single TCR beta chain sequence along with its context. It has no known antigen specificity. The input lacks base qualities; no much larger clone sits a single base away. The library was prepared using the immunoSEQ multiplex PCR assay. The clones in this table, taken by TCRdb from immuneACCESS, are in-frame only. Not every clone is retained; where verified, under half of the shortfall comes from an unresolved V gene, and the cause of the rest is unknown. The table for this sample lists 40,000 to 45,000 clones; 75% to 80% of them were counted only once. The top ten hold approximately 2.4% of the sample. The study tested focal radiation therapy combined with CTLA-4 blockade (ipilimumab) in patients with chemo-refractory metastatic non-small-cell lung cancer. This record belongs to a study of radiotherapy plus CTLA-4 blockade in lung cancer (dated by TCRdb to the late 2010s). Turning to the overall study: Objective responses occurred in approximately 17% of enrolled patients, and roughly 30% achieved disease control.

Paper-wide results and their limitations: After treatment with radiotherapy and ipilimumab, TCR clones that originated in tumors expanded in peripheral blood. Early dynamic changes in blood T cell clones, together with increased serum interferon-beta after radiation, were reported as the strongest predictors of response.

The germline V and J ends show losses of 4 bases and 5 bases respectively, and no gene match explains 10 bases of the junction. Including cysteine and phenylalanine, the CDR3 has 16 amino acids. Here the CDR3 DNA is all that survives: 48 bases in frame from base 1. CDR1 and CDR2 are drawn from the germline V gene (reference sequence): SGHNT, YYREEE. The receptor chain draws on TRBV5-4 and TRBJ2-5; TRBD2 aligns with 11 central bases. The sequence was collected from a human donor with non-small cell lung cancer whose response to radiotherapy plus ipilimumab could not be evaluated. Sequenced here: peripheral blood, sampled from a patient treated with radiotherapy plus ipilimumab. Here the CDR3 is given as CASSVSGGAGSETQYF. The bases are TGTGCCAGCAGCGTTAGCGGGGGGGCTGGATCGGAGACCCAGTACTTC.